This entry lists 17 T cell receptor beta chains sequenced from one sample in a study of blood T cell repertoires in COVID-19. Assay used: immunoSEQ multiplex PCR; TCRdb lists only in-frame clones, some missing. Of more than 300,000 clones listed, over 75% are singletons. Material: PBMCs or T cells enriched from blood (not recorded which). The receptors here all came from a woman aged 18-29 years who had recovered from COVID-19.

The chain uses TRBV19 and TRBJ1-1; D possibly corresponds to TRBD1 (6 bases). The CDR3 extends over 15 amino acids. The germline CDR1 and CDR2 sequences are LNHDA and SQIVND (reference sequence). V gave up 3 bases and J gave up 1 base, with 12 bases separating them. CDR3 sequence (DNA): TGTGCCAGTAGTATTCGGCGGGGGGCGAACACTGAAGCTTTCTTT. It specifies CASSIRRGANTEAFF.

In nucleotides, the CDR3 is TGTGCCAGCAGCGCACCCCGGGGGGGGGATACGCAGTATTTT. Amino acids: CASSAPRGGDTQYF. V usage is TRBV9 and J usage is TRBJ2-3, with TRBD2 matching 8 bases. The ends lost 3 bases at V and 6 bases at J; junction bases unmatched: 6. The CDR3 extends over 14 amino acids. Looked up from germline, CDR1 is SGDLS and CDR2 is YYNGEE.

The CDR3 spells CAADPGSFDEQYF. As DNA, the CDR3 is TGTGCCGCCGACCCCGGGTCATTTGACGAGCAGTACTTC. The chain uses TRBV30 and TRBJ2-7, with D unclear. The germline gives CDR1 GTSNPN, CDR2 SVGIG (reference sequence). The CDR3 loop spans 13 amino acids. The V end was cut by 8 bases, the J end by 5 bases, with 19 bases between.

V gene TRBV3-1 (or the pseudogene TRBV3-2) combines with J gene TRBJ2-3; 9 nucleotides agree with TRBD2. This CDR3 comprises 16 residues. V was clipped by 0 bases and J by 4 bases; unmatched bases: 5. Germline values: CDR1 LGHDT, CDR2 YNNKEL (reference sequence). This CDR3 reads CASSQDPSSGADTQYF. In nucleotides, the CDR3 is TGTGCCAGCAGCCAAGATCCCTCTAGCGGGGCAGATACGCAGTATTTT.

The CDR3 reads CSVLQGSGANVLTF. Written as DNA, the CDR3 is TGCAGCGTGTTACAGGGATCTGGGGCCAACGTCCTGACTTTC. V and J are TRBV29-1 and TRBJ2-6, with TRBD1 as a possible D gene (6 bases). V was shortened by 6 bases and J by 1 base, with 10 bases between the two germline ends. Germline lookup yields CDR1 SQVTM and CDR2 ANQGSEA. The CDR3 has 14 amino acids.

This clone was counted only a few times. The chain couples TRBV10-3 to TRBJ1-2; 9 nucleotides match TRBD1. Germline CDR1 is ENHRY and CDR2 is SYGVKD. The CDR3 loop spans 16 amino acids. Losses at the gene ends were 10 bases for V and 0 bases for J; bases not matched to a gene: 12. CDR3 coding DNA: TGTGCCACGGTACCGGGGACAGGGATCTCTAACTATGGCTACACCTTC. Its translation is CATVPGTGISNYGYTF.

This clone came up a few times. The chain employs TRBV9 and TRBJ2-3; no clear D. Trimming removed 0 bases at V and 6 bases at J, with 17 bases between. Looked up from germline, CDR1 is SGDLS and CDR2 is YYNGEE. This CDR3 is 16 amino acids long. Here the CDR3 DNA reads TGTGCCAGCAGCGTAGGCCTGAATGAACGGAGTGATACGCAGTATTTT. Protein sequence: CASSVGLNERSDTQYF.

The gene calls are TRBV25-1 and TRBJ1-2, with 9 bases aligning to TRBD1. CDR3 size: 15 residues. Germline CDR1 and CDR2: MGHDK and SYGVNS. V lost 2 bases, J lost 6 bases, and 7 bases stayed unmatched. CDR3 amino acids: CASSERGQGVDGYTF. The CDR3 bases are TGTGCCAGCAGTGAAAGGGGACAGGGAGTTGATGGCTACACCTTC.

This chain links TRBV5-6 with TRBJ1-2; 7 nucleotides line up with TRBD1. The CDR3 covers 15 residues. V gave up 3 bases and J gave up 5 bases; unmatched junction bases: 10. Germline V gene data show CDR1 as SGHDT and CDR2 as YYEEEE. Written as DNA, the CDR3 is TGTGCCAGCAGCTCTGACAGGGCCGCCTCTTATGGCTACACCTTC. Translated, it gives CASSSDRAASYGYTF.

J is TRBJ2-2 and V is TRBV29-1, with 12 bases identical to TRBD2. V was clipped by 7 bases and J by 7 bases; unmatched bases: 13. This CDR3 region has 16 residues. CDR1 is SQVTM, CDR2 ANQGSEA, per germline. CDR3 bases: TGCAGCGCCGGAGGTCTAGCGGGGGGGCCGAACGGGGAGCTGTTTTTT. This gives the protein CSAGGLAGGPNGELFF.

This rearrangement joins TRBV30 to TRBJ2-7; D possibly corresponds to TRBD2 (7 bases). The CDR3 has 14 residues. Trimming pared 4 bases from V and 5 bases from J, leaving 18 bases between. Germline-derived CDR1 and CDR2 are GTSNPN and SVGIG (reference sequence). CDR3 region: CAWTPRGASNEQYF. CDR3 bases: TGTGCCTGGACACCCCGGGGGGCTAGCAACGAGCAGTACTTC.

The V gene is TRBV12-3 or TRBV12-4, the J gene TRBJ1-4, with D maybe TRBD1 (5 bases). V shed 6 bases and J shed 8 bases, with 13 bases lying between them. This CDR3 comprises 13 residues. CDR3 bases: TGTGCCAGCAGCTTCTGGGGCGCGGAAAAACTGTTTTTT. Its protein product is CASSFWGAEKLFF.

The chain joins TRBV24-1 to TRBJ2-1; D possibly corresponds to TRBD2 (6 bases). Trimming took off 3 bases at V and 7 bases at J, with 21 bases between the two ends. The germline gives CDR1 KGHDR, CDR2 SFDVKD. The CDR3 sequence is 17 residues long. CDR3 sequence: CATSDPGPYGSRNEQFF. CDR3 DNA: TGTGCCACCAGTGATCCCGGCCCTTACGGGAGTAGGAATGAGCAGTTCTTC.

CDR3 nucleotide sequence: TGTGCCAGCAGTGAATACGGTACTAGCGGGATATACGAGCAGTACTTC. Amino acid sequence: CASSEYGTSGIYEQYF. The chain combines TRBV2 with TRBJ2-7, with 10 bases identical to TRBD2. The CDR3 loop spans 16 amino acids. CDR1 is SNHLY and CDR2 is FYNNEI in the germline V gene. The ends lost 2 bases at V and 4 bases at J; junction bases unmatched: 8.

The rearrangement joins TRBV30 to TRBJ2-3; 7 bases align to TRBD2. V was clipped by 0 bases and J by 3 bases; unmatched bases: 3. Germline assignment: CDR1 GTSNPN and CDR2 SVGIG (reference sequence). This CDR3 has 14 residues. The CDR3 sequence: CAWSVREITDTQYF. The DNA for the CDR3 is TGTGCCTGGAGTGTGCGGGAGATTACAGATACGCAGTATTTT.

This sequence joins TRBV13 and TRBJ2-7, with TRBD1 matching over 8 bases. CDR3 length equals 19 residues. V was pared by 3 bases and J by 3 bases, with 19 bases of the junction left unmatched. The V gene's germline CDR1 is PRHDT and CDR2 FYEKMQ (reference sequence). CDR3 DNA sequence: TGTGCCAGCAGCTTCAGTGACCTCAGAAGCAGGGGGCGTGACTACGAGCAGTACTTC. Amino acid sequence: CASSFSDLRSRGRDYEQYF.

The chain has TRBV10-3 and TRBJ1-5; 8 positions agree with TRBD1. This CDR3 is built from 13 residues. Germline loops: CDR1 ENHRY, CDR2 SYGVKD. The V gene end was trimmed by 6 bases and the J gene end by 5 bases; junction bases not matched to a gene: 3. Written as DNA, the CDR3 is TGTGCCATCAGCCAGGGGGCGGATCAGCCCCAGCATTTT. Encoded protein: CAISQGADQPQHF.